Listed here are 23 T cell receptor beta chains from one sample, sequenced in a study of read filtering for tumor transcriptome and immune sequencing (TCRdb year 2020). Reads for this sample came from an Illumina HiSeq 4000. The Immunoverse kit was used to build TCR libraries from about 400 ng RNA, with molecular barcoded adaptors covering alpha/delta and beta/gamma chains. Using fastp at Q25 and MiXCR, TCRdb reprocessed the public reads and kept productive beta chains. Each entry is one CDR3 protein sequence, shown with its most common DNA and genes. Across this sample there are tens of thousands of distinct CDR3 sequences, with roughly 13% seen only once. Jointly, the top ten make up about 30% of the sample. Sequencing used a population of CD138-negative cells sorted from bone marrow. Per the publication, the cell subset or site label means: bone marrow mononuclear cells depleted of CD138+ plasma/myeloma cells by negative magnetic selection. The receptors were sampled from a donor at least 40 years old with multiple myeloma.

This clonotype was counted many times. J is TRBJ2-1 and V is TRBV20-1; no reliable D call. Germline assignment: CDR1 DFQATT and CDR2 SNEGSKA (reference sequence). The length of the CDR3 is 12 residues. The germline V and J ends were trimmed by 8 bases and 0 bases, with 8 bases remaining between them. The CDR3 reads CSPHTSYNEQFF. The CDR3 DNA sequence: TGCAGTCCCCATACCTCCTACAATGAGCAGTTCTTC.

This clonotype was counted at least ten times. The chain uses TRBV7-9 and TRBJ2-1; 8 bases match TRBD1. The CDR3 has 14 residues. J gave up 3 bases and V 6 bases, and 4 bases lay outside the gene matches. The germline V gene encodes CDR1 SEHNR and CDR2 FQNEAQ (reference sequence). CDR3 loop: CASRRDRLYNEQFF. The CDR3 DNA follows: TGTGCCAGCAGACGGGACAGGCTCTACAATGAGCAGTTCTTC. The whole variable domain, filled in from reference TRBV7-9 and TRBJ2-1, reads DTGVSQNPRHKITKRGQNVTFRCDPISEHNRLYWYRQTLGQGPEFLTYFQNEAQLEKSRLLSDRFSAERPKGSFSTLEIQRTEQGDSAMYLCASRRDRLYNEQFFGPGTRLTVL.

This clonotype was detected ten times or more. CDR3 DNA sequence: TGTGCCAGCAGCCAAGGCTTGGGGGCGAGCTCCTACAATGAGCAGTTCTTC. Its translation is CASSQGLGASSYNEQFF. This chain links TRBV4-2 with TRBJ2-1, with a possible D match to TRBD1 (6 bases). V lost 1 base to trimming and J lost 0 bases, with 13 bases between them. CDR3 length: 17 residues. In germline, CDR1 is LGHNA, CDR2 YNFKEQ.

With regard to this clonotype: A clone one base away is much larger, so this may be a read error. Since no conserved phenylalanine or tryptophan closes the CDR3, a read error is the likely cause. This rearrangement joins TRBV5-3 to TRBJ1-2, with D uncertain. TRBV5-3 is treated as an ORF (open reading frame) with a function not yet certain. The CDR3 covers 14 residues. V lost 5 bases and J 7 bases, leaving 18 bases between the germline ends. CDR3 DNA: TGTGCCAGAAGGAAAGGTCCCCTACAGTGTGGCTACACCCTC. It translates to CARRKGPLQCGYTL.

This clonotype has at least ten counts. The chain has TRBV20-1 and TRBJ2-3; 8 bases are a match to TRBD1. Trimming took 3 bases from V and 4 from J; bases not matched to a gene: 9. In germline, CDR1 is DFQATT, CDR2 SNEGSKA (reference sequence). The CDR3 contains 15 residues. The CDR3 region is CSASYQGARSDTQYF. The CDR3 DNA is TGCAGTGCTAGTTACCAGGGGGCGCGATCAGATACGCAGTATTTT.

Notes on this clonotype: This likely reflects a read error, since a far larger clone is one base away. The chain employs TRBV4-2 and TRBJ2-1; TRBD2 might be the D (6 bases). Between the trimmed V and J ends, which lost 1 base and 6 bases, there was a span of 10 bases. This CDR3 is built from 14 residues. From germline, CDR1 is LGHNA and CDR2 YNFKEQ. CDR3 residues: CASSQAGARNEQFF. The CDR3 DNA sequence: TGTGCCAGCAGCCAAGCGGGAGCCCGCAATGAGCAGTTCTTC.

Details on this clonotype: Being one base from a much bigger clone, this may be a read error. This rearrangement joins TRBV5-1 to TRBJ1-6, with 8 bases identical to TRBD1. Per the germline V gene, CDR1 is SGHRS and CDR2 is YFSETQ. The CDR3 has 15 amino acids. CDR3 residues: CASSLDGDRLSPRHF. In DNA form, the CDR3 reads TGCGCCAGCAGCTTGGACGGGGACAGGCTTTCACCCCGCCACTTT.

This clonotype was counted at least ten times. The CDR3 region has the DNA TGTGCCAGCAGCACCTCTAGCGGGAGCCTGTACGAGCAGTACTTC. Amino acid sequence: CASSTSSGSLYEQYF. This chain joins TRBV7-2 and TRBJ2-7; the match to TRBD2 covers 10 bases. Germline assignment: CDR1 SGHTA and CDR2 FQGNSA. The trim removed 5 bases at V and 4 bases at J, leaving 8 bases unmatched. This CDR3 region has 15 residues.

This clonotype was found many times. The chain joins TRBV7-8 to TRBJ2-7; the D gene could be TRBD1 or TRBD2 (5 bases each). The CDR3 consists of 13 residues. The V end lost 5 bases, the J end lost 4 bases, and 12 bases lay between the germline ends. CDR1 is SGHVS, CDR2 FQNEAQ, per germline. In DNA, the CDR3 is TGTGCCAGCAGCCGGGGTAAGGGGTACGAGCAGTACTTC. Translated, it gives CASSRGKGYEQYF.

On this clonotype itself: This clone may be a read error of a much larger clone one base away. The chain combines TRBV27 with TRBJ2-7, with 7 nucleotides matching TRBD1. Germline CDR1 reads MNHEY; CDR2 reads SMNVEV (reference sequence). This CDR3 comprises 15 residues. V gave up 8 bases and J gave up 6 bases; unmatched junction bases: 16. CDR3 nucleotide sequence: TGTGCCAGCTCTAGTCTCGGACAGGCCAAAAGCGAGCAGTACTTC. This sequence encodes CASSSLGQAKSEQYF.

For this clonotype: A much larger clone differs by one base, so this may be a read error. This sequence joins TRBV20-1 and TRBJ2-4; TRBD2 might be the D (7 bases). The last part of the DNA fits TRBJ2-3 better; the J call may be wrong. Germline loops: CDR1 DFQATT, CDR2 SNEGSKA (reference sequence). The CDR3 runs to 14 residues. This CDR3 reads CSARGLAVTGTQYF. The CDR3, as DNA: TGCAGTGCTAGAGGGCTAGCGGTGACAGGTACGCAGTATTTT.

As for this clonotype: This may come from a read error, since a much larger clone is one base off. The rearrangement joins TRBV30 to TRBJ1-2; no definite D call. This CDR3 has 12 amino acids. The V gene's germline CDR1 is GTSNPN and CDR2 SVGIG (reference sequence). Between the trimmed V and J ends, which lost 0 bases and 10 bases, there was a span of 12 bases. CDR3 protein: CAWSVSGWDYTF. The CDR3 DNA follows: TGTGCCTGGAGTGTTTCAGGTTGGGACTACACCTTC.

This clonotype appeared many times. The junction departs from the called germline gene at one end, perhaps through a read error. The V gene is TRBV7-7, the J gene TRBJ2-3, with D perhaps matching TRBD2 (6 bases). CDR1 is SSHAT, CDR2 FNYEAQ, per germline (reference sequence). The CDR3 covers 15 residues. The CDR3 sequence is CASSLSSVSTDTQYF. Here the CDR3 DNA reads TGTGCTAGCAGCTTATCTAGCGTGAGCACAGATACGCAGTATTTT.

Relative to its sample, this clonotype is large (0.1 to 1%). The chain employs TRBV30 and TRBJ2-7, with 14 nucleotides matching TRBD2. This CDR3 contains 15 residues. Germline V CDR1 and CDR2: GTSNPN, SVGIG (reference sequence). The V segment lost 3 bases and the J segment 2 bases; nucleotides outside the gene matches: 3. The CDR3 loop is CAWRGTSGRAYEQYF. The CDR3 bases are TGTGCCTGGAGGGGGACTAGCGGGAGAGCCTACGAGCAGTACTTC. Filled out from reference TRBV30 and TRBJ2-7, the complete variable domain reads SQTIHQWPATLVQPVGSPLSLECTVEGTSNPNLYWYRQAAGRGLQLLFYSVGIGQISSEVPQNLSASRPQDRQFILSSKKLLLSDSGFYLCAWRGTSGRAYEQYFGPGTRLTVT.

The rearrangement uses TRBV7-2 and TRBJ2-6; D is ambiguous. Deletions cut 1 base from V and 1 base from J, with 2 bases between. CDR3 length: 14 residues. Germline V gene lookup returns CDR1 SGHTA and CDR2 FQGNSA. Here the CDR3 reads CASSLVSGANVLTF. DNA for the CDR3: TGTGCCAGCAGCTTAGTATCTGGGGCCAACGTCCTGACTTTC.

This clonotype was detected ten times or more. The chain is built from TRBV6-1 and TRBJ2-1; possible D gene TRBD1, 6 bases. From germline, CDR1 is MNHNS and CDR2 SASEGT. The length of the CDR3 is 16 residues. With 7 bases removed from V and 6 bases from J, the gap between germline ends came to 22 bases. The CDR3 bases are TGTGCCAGCACCCCACCGGGACAAGCTGCCCCCAATGAGCAGTTCTTC. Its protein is CASTPPGQAAPNEQFF.

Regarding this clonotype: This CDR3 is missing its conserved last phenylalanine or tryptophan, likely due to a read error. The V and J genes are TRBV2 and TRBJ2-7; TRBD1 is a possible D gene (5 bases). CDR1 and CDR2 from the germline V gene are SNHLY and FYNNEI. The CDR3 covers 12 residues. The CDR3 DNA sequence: TGTGCCGGCAGTGAACAGGTTTTAGGCCAGTACTCC. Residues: CAGSEQVLGQYS.

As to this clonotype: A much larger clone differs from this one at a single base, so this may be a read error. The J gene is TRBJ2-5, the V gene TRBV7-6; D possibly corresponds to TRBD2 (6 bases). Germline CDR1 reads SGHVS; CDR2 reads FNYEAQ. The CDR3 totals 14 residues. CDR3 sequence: CASSSAEGMETQHF. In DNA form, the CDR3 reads TGTGCCAGCAGCTCAGCGGAGGGGATGGAGACCCAGCACTTC.

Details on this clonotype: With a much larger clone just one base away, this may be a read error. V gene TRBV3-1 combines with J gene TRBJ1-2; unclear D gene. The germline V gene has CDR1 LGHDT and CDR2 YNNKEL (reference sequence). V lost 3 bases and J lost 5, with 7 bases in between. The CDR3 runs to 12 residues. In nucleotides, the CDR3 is TGTGCCAGCAGCCACGGGCGATATGGCTACACCTTC. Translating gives CASSHGRYGYTF.

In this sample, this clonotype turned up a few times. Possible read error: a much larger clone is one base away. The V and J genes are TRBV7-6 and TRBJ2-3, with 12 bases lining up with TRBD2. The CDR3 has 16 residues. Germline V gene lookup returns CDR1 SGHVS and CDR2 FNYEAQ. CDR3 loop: CASSQRTSGATDTRYF. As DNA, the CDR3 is TGTGCCAGCAGCCAACGGACTAGCGGGGCCACAGATACGCGGTATTTT.

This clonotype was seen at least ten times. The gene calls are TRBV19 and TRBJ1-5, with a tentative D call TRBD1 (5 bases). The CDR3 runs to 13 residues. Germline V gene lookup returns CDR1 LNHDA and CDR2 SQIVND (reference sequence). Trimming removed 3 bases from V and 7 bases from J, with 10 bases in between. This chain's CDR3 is CASSIRREQPQHF. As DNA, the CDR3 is TGTGCCAGTAGTATTCGCAGGGAACAGCCCCAGCATTTT.

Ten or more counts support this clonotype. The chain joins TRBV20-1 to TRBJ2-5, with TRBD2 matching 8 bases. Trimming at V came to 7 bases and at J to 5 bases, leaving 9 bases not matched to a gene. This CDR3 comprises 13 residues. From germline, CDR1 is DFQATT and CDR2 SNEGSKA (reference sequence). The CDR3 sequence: CSELRAGAETQYF. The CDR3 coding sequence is TGCAGTGAATTGAGAGCGGGAGCGGAGACCCAGTACTTC.

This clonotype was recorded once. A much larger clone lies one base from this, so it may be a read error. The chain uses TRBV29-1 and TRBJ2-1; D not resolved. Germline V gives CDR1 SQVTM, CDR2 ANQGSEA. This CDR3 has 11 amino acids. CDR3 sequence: CGVGDWNGQFF. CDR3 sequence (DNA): TGCGGCGTTGGAGATTGGAATGGGCAGTTCTTC.